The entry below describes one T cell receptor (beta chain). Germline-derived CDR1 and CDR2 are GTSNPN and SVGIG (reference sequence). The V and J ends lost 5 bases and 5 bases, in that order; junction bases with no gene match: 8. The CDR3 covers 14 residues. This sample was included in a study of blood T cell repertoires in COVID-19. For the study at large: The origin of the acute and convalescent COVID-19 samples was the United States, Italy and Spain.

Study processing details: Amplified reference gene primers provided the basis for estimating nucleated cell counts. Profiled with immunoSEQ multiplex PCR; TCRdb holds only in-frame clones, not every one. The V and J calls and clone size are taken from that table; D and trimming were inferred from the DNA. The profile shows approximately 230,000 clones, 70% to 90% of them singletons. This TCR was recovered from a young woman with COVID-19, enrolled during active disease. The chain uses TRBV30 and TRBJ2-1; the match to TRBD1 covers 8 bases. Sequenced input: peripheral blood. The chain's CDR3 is CAWEPGGRDNEQFF. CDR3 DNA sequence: TGTGCCTGGGAACCAGGGGGCAGGGACAATGAGCAGTTCTTC.